One sample yielded the 24 T cell receptor beta chains listed below, sequenced in a study of CD8+CD57+ T cells in acquired aplastic anemia. Profiling of TCR beta VDJ combinations and CDR3 sequences used genomic DNA as template. Each CDR3 protein gets one entry after TCRdb re-called the reads with MiXCR. The sample yields around 200,000 distinct CDR3 sequences, about three fifths seen once. Sequencing was done on patients that had shown CD8+CD57+ cell expansion by flow cytometry. The sample consisted of sorted CD4+, CD8+, or CD8+CD57+ T cells (not recorded which) from PBMCs. The receptors shown here come from a human donor with aplastic anemia.

Turning to this clonotype: A read error may produce the germline difference seen at one junction end. This chain links TRBV10-3 with TRBJ2-4; TRBD1 agrees at 7 bases. Germline CDR1 is ENHRY and CDR2 is SYGVKD. The CDR3 length is 14 residues. Here the CDR3 DNA reads TGTGCCAGCAGTGAAGGGGGCAAGTTAAACATTCAGTACTTC. Amino acids: CASSEGGKLNIQYF.

This sequence joins TRBV6-1 and TRBJ2-7; 7 nucleotides line up with TRBD1. Trimming took 1 base from V and 3 from J; bases not matched to a gene: 3. Looked up from germline, CDR1 is MNHNS and CDR2 is SASEGT. The CDR3 has 14 amino acids. The CDR3 spells CASSEGSGGYEQYF. CDR3 bases: TGTGCCAGCAGTGAAGGGTCAGGGGGCTACGAGCAGTACTTC.

This clonotype has just one count. V is TRBV4-2 and J is TRBJ2-7; D is ambiguous. This CDR3 has 15 residues. V lost 4 bases, J lost 3 bases, and 16 bases lay in between. Germline V lookup: CDR1 LGHNA, CDR2 YNFKEQ. CDR3 nucleotide sequence: TGTGCCAGCAGCCCTGGACGGGCGATTAACTACGAGCAGTACTTC. Translated: CASSPGRAINYEQYF.

Only one count was recorded for this clonotype. The V call is TRBV20-1, the J call TRBJ2-3; 11 bases agree with TRBD1. The CDR3 covers 14 residues. V lost 5 bases, J lost 3 bases, and 4 bases stayed unmatched. Germline CDR1 and CDR2: DFQATT and SNEGSKA (reference sequence). CDR3 in amino acids: CSAGTGGRTDTQYF. CDR3 nucleotide sequence: TGCAGTGCTGGGACAGGGGGTCGGACAGATACGCAGTATTTT.

V and J are TRBV10-3 and TRBJ2-1; tentative D call: TRBD2 (6 bases). Germline CDR1 is ENHRY and CDR2 is SYGVKD. Trimming cost V 0 bases and J 1 base, with 10 bases left between them. This CDR3 is built from 16 residues. The CDR3 region has the DNA TGTGCCATCAGTGAGTCGGCAGGGAGGTCCTACAATGAGCAGTTCTTC. Encoded protein: CAISESAGRSYNEQFF.

This rearrangement joins TRBV19 to TRBJ2-3, with 7 bases fitting TRBD1. This CDR3 has 14 amino acids. Germline V gene data show CDR1 as LNHDA and CDR2 as SQIVND (reference sequence). V trimming: 5 bases; J trimming: 2 bases; junction bases outside the gene matches: 4. The CDR3 here is CASSWGQPTDTQYF. CDR3 coding DNA: TGTGCCAGTAGTTGGGGACAGCCCACAGATACGCAGTATTTT.

There are many counts of this clonotype. V usage is TRBV12-3 or TRBV12-4 and J usage is TRBJ2-3; D possibly matches TRBD1 or TRBD2 (5 bases each). The V end was cut by 2 bases, the J end by 1 base, with 16 bases between. CDR3 size: 17 residues. The CDR3 here is CASSLSRWGFGTDTQYF. The DNA for the CDR3 is TGTGCCAGCAGTTTATCGCGCTGGGGGTTCGGCACAGATACGCAGTATTTT.

The chain carries TRBV29-1 and TRBJ2-5; D is possibly TRBD1 or TRBD2 (5 bases each). The CDR3 is made up of 12 amino acids. Germline V gives CDR1 SQVTM, CDR2 ANQGSEA. The V gene lost 7 bases and the J gene lost 5 bases, with 14 bases spanning the gap. Here the CDR3 reads CSALGEWETQYF. The CDR3 region has the DNA TGCAGCGCCCTGGGGGAGTGGGAGACCCAGTACTTC.

The V gene is TRBV19, the J gene TRBJ2-1; D may be TRBD1 (6 bases). The CDR3 spans 14 residues. Germline V gene lookup returns CDR1 LNHDA and CDR2 SQIVND (reference sequence). V lost 2 bases and J 5 bases, leaving 10 bases between the germline ends. The CDR3: CASSIWTENNEQFF. The CDR3 DNA reads TGTGCCAGTAGTATATGGACAGAAAACAATGAGCAGTTCTTC.

V is TRBV29-1 and J is TRBJ2-7; D is ambiguous. V lost 1 base, J lost 2 bases, and 15 bases lay in between. The CDR3 length is 15 residues. From germline, CDR1 is SQVTM and CDR2 ANQGSEA. CDR3 in amino acids: CSVEGSVGKPYEQYF. Written as DNA, the CDR3 is TGCAGCGTTGAAGGGTCTGTGGGAAAACCCTACGAGCAGTACTTC.

At least ten counts were recorded for this clonotype. The J gene is TRBJ1-4, the V gene TRBV24-1; 8 bases are shared with TRBD1. This CDR3 spans 17 amino acids. Germline loops: CDR1 KGHDR, CDR2 SFDVKD. V lost 3 bases and J lost 3; bases outside the gene matches: 8. This CDR3 reads CATSDPRTGSANEKLFF. The CDR3 DNA follows: TGTGCCACCAGTGATCCTCGGACAGGGTCAGCTAATGAAAAACTGTTTTTT.

The chain links TRBV24-1 to TRBJ2-3; 15 bases map to TRBD2. Per germline, CDR1 KGHDR and CDR2 SFDVKD. Trimming cost V 3 bases and J 3 bases; bases outside gene matches: 3. The CDR3 is made up of 17 amino acids. The CDR3 reads CATSDGLAGGQTDTQYF. DNA for the CDR3: TGTGCCACCAGTGATGGACTAGCGGGGGGGCAGACAGATACGCAGTATTTT.

Details on this clonotype: Just one base apart from a much larger clone, this may be a read error. The chain carries TRBV30 and TRBJ2-7; D unclear. The germline V gene encodes CDR1 GTSNPN and CDR2 SVGIG (reference sequence). The CDR3 loop spans 11 amino acids. This CDR3 is CARSEPYEQYF. In DNA, the CDR3 is TGTGCCCGGAGTGAACCCTACGAGCAGTACTTC.

The chain carries TRBV7-9 and TRBJ2-1; D uncertain. The end of the DNA is better explained by TRBJ2-7, so the J call may be wrong. The CDR3 extends over 14 amino acids. Germline V CDR1 and CDR2: SEHNR, FQNEAQ (reference sequence). The CDR3 bases are TGTGCCAGCAGCTTAGAGGGCCCGACCTACGAGCAGTACTTC. It codes for CASSLEGPTYEQYF.

As for this clonotype: Relative to the germline gene, one junction end is altered; a read error may explain this. The chain links TRBV10-3 to TRBJ1-1; D remains ambiguous. Germline values: CDR1 ENHRY, CDR2 SYGVKD. This CDR3 has 12 residues. The CDR3 sequence is CASGVKDTEAFF. The CDR3 region has the DNA TGTGCCAGCGGGGTAAAAGACACTGAAGCCTTCTTT.

In this sample, this clonotype turned up many times. This chain joins TRBV9 and TRBJ2-7, with 10 bases identical to TRBD2. Germline V gene sequence: CDR1 SGDLS, CDR2 YYNGEE. The V and J ends lost 0 bases and 7 bases, in that order; junction bases with no gene match: 10. CDR3 length equals 16 residues. The CDR3 DNA reads TGTGCCAGCAGCGTAGACCCAACTAGCGGGGTGGGGGAGCAGTACTTC. Its translation: CASSVDPTSGVGEQYF.

The chain uses TRBV5-1 and TRBJ2-3, with no clear D. Trimming took 0 bases from V and 2 from J, leaving 10 bases between them. CDR1 and CDR2 (germline): SGHRS, YFSETQ. The CDR3 has 15 residues. The CDR3 sequence is CASSLGPPFTDTQYF. CDR3 bases: TGCGCCAGCAGCTTGGGCCCACCCTTCACAGATACGCAGTATTTT. The whole variable domain, remainder taken from reference TRBV5-1 and TRBJ2-3, is KAGVTQTPRYLIKTRGQQVTLSCSPISGHRSVSWYQQTPGQGLQFLFEYFSETQRNKGNFPGRFSGRQFSNSRSEMNVSTLELGDSALYLCASSLGPPFTDTQYFGPGTRLTVL.

This chain joins TRBV9 and TRBJ2-2, with D perhaps TRBD1 or TRBD2 (5 bases each). Trimming shortened V by 0 bases and J by 0 bases, and 6 bases separated the two germline ends. The CDR3 runs to 15 residues. Germline loops: CDR1 SGDLS, CDR2 YYNGEE. CDR3 sequence (DNA): TGTGCCAGCAGCGTAGCGGGGCCGAACACCGGGGAGCTGTTTTTT. Its translation: CASSVAGPNTGELFF.

This chain links TRBV7-9 with TRBJ2-7; no firm D call. V lost 10 bases to trimming and J lost 6 bases, with 19 bases between them. This CDR3 contains 13 residues. Germline CDR1 is SEHNR and CDR2 is FQNEAQ (reference sequence). CDR3 sequence: CATSAYAETEQYF. The CDR3 region has the DNA TGTGCCACCTCAGCTTATGCAGAAACCGAGCAGTACTTC. The whole variable domain, filled in from reference TRBV7-9 and TRBJ2-7, reads DTGVSQNPRHKITKRGQNVTFRCDPISEHNRLYWYRQTLGQGPEFLTYFQNEAQLEKSRLLSDRFSAERPKGSFSTLEIQRTEQGDSAMYLCATSAYAETEQYFGPGTRLTVT.

This chain joins TRBV7-8 and TRBJ2-7, with 8 bases identical to TRBD2. V trimming: 5 bases; J trimming: 7 bases; junction bases outside the gene matches: 10. There are 14 residues in the CDR3. Looked up from germline, CDR1 is SGHVS and CDR2 is FQNEAQ. CDR3 coding DNA: TGTGCCAGCAGCCCTGGCGGGGGGCGGAGGGAGCAGTACGTC. Translated, it gives CASSPGGGRREQYV.

With regard to this clonotype: An end of the junction differs from the germline gene, which may be a read error. This chain joins TRBV5-6 and TRBJ2-3; perhaps TRBD2 as D (5 bases). The germline gives CDR1 SGHDT, CDR2 YYEEEE. This CDR3 region has 12 residues. The CDR3 is CASSLEVDTHYF. In DNA form, the CDR3 reads TGTGCCAGTAGCTTGGAGGTAGATACGCATTATTTT. Looking up the rest from reference TRBV5-6 and TRBJ2-3 gives the full variable domain: DAGVTQSPTHLIKTRGQQVTLRCSPKSGHDTVSWYQQALGQGPQFIFQYYEEEERQRGNFPDRFSGHQFPNYSSELNVNALLLGDSALYLCASSLEVDTHYFGPGTRLTVL.

In the case of this clonotype: Germline and junction disagree at one end, which may indicate a read error. The chain carries TRBV7-9 and TRBJ2-3; TRBD2 matches at 8 bases. This CDR3 has 17 residues. Germline CDR1 and CDR2: SEHNR and FQNEAQ (reference sequence). The CDR3: CASSLAGRGGGRNTQYF. The CDR3 DNA reads TGTGCCAGCAGCCTAGCCGGGAGGGGCGGGGGGCGGAATACGCAGTATTTT.

In its sample, this clonotype was seen once. The chain combines TRBV19 with TRBJ2-7; TRBD1 might be the D (6 bases). Trimming removed 5 bases from V and 7 bases from J, with 15 bases in between. CDR1 and CDR2 from the germline V gene are LNHDA and SQIVND (reference sequence). CDR3 length: 13 residues. In DNA, the CDR3 is TGTGCCAGTAGTCAACAGGGATTAAGGGAGCAGTACTTC. Its translation: CASSQQGLREQYF.

This clonotype turned up a few times. The rearrangement joins TRBV6-1 to TRBJ2-5; no clear D gene. V lost 5 bases to trimming and J lost 0 bases, with 4 bases between them. The germline V gene encodes CDR1 MNHNS and CDR2 SASEGT. The CDR3 consists of 12 residues. Here the CDR3 reads CASSSYQETQYF. CDR3 coding DNA: TGTGCCAGCAGTTCTTACCAAGAGACCCAGTACTTC.